A selection of T cell receptor beta chains follows, all from one sample in a study of identical twins. MiXCR, applied by TCRdb to the 5' RACE reads, yields one record per CDR3 protein. The sample contains more than 650,000 distinct CDR3 sequences, around 6% of which appear only once. Sequenced sample: naive T cells sorted from blood. These receptors all stem from a man younger than 30 in good health. The CDR3 runs from the conserved cysteine through the conserved F or W. The D gene is left open where the match is weak. Clone size is given for some rows only: seen once, a few or many times, or a class if the clone is expanded.

j_call,v_call,clone_size,cdr3_length,d_call,cdr3_nt,cdr3_aa
TRBJ2-1,TRBV5-5,-,18,-,TGTGCCAGCAGCTTGGTACACAGGGAGGGTAGGCCCCTCGATGAGCAGTTCTTC,CASSLVHREGRPLDEQFF
TRBJ2-5,TRBV12-3/TRBV12-4,many,17,-,TGTGCCAGCAGTTTAGGTCGTAGCGTTCCAAAATGGGAGACCCAGTACTTC,CASSLGRSVPKWETQYF
TRBJ2-3,TRBV27,-,15,-,TGTGCCACCGCCCTCTCCGGCGGGGTCACAGATACGCAGTATTTT,CATALSGGVTDTQYF
TRBJ2-7,TRBV4-3,many,18,TRBD2,TGCGCCAGCAGCCAAGATCTGGCGGGACTAGCGGGAGTAATTGAGCAGTACTTC,CASSQDLAGLAGVIEQYF
TRBJ2-1,TRBV7-2,-,15,-,TGTGCCAGCAGCCATCCTGGGGTGCAATACAATGAGCAGTTCTTC,CASSHPGVQYNEQFF
TRBJ2-3,TRBV27,many,15,TRBD1,TGTGCCAGCAAAAGACGGGACAGCTACACAGATACGCAGTATTTT,CASKRRDSYTDTQYF
TRBJ2-2,TRBV28,few,13,-,TGTGCCAGCCGATTCCAGGGTGTCGGGGAGCTGTTTTTT,CASRFQGVGELFF
TRBJ2-4,TRBV20-1,many,14,-,TGCAGTGCCCGCCTTCTGCGTGGCAAAAACATTCAGTACTTC,CSARLLRGKNIQYF
TRBJ2-7,TRBV7-9,-,16,-,TGTGCCAGCAGCCTTCGGGGTGGGCGGAGCTCCTACGAGCAGTACTTC,CASSLRGGRSSYEQYF
TRBJ2-1,TRBV15,few,14,-,TGTGCCACCAGTTTGTCGGGCTCCTACAATGAGCAGTTCTTC,CATSLSGSYNEQFF
TRBJ1-1,TRBV29-1,many,13,TRBD1,TGCAGCGTCTCACAGGGGGCAAATACTGAAGCTTTCTTT,CSVSQGANTEAFF
TRBJ2-2,TRBV12-3/TRBV12-4,-,11,-,TGTGCCAGCAGTCTAGGGGGGCGGCTGTTTTTT,CASSLGGRLFF
TRBJ1-3,TRBV7-8,few,16,-,TGTGCCAGCAGCTTAGGGGGTCGAATATCTGGAAACACCATATATTTT,CASSLGGRISGNTIYF
TRBJ2-7,TRBV10-3,few,16,-,TGTGCCATCAGTGAGTGGTTGACGGGGTTCTCCTACGAGCAGTACTTC,CAISEWLTGFSYEQYF
TRBJ1-1,TRBV10-3,many,14,-,TGTGCCATCCAAGGGGACGCTAGTGGCACTGAAGCTTTCTTT,CAIQGDASGTEAFF
TRBJ2-1,TRBV12-3/TRBV12-4,many,15,TRBD1,TGTGCCACCCAGAAGGCGGGACAGGGATCCAATGAGCAGTTCTTC,CATQKAGQGSNEQFF